This paragraph covers one TCR beta chain sequence. What it binds is unknown. This specimen comes from a study of T cell repertoires in cytomegalovirus infection. Overall study context: Selection of CMV epitopes for the study included recently identified HLA-C-restricted and well-studied HLA-B-restricted ones. Public TCR beta signatures indicated both CMV infection and matching HLA type. Notes on the study in general: Using cumulative public TCR beta family frequency, the authors identified those who carried CMV together with the relevant HLA. HLA-C-restricted CMV clonotypes gave the most frequent clonotype in two of eight donors.

The CDR3 has 15 residues. Germline lookup yields CDR1 SEHNR and CDR2 FQNEAQ (reference sequence). Trimming cost V 3 bases and J 2 bases, with 13 bases left between them. TCRdb recomputed calls from the reads with MiXCR, one row per CDR3 protein. The sample carries 380,000 or so distinct CDR3 sequences, about 35% recorded once. This specimen was cultured PBMCs, taken from culture after CMV antigen stimulation. This receptor was obtained from a human donor in good health (CMV status not recorded). Some clones in this sample may be carry-over from other donors' samples. The rearrangement joins TRBV7-9 to TRBJ1-2; D is unclear. In DNA, the CDR3 is TGTGCCAGCAGCTTTTCCAGGTCGCAGAACTATGGCTACACCTTC. Residues: CASSFSRSQNYGYTF.